This is a list of T cell receptor beta chains from one sample in a study of vaccination and CD4 T cells after COVID-19. These receptors lack a known antigen. MiXCR was run by TCRdb on the PCR reads, yielding one entry per CDR3 protein. The table lists more than 13,000 distinct CDR3 sequences, 20% to 25% of them singletons. This sample comprised CD4+ T cells from blood, cultured in vitro, obtained after SARS-CoV-2 vaccination. Receptor source: a human donor who had recovered from COVID-19. CDR3s include the opening cysteine and the closing phenylalanine or tryptophan. Each record gives: J gene, D gene, clone size, V gene, CDR3 DNA, CDR3 protein. D genes are given only for firm matches. Clone size is shown for a subset of rows, as once, few, many or a class of expanded clone.

J gene: TRBJ2-7
D gene: -
clone size: -
V gene: TRBV6-2/TRBV6-3
CDR3 DNA: TGTGCCAGCAGTTCCATATGGACAAGATACGAGCAGTACTTC
CDR3 protein: CASSSIWTRYEQYF

J gene: TRBJ2-1
D gene: -
clone size: few
V gene: TRBV20-1
CDR3 DNA: TGCAGTGCTAGGAGGAGCTCCTACAATGAGCAGTTCTTC
CDR3 protein: CSARRSSYNEQFF

J gene: TRBJ1-5
D gene: -
clone size: few
V gene: TRBV7-9
CDR3 DNA: TGTGCCAGCAGAAGGACGGACAATCAGCCCCAGCATTTT
CDR3 protein: CASRRTDNQPQHF

J gene: TRBJ2-7
D gene: -
clone size: -
V gene: TRBV6-2/TRBV6-3
CDR3 DNA: TGTGCCAGCAGGAGGGCTAGCGCTGGTTACGAGCAGTACTTC
CDR3 protein: CASRRASAGYEQYF

J gene: TRBJ2-1
D gene: -
clone size: few
V gene: TRBV6-2/TRBV6-3
CDR3 DNA: TGTGCCAGCAAGGGGGGGGGGTCCTACAATGAGCAGTTCTTC
CDR3 protein: CASKGGGSYNEQFF

J gene: TRBJ2-5
D gene: TRBD2
clone size: -
V gene: TRBV30
CDR3 DNA: TGTGCCTGGAGCGCCGGGACTAGCGGGAGGAAAGAGACCCAGTACTTC
CDR3 protein: CAWSAGTSGRKETQYF

J gene: TRBJ2-7
D gene: -
clone size: once
V gene: TRBV28
CDR3 DNA: TGTGCCAGCGCCCCGGGATCCTTCATCTACGAGCAGTACTTC
CDR3 protein: CASAPGSFIYEQYF

J gene: TRBJ2-7
D gene: -
clone size: few
V gene: TRBV20-1
CDR3 DNA: TGCAGTACAAATGGGGGGAGGTACGAGCAGTACTTC
CDR3 protein: CSTNGGRYEQYF

J gene: TRBJ2-2
D gene: -
clone size: -
V gene: TRBV4-3
CDR3 DNA: TGCGCCAGCAGCCAAGATGTCGGCGAGCGCAACACCGGGGAGCTGTTTTTT
CDR3 protein: CASSQDVGERNTGELFF

J gene: TRBJ1-2
D gene: -
clone size: -
V gene: TRBV2
CDR3 DNA: TGTGCCAGCTGTCGGACTGAAGCTAACTATGGCTACACCTTC
CDR3 protein: CASCRTEANYGYTF

J gene: TRBJ2-2
D gene: -
clone size: few
V gene: TRBV6-1
CDR3 DNA: TGTGCCAGTAAACAGGGTTACACCGGGGAGCTGTTTTTT
CDR3 protein: CASKQGYTGELFF

J gene: TRBJ2-2
D gene: -
clone size: -
V gene: TRBV11-3
CDR3 DNA: TGTGCCAGCAGCCGGGGCGATACTACGGACGGGGAGCTGTTTTTT
CDR3 protein: CASSRGDTTDGELFF

J gene: TRBJ2-2
D gene: TRBD2
clone size: -
V gene: TRBV7-9
CDR3 DNA: TGTGCCAGTGGGGGAGGGCCAGACACCGGGGAGCTGTTTTTT
CDR3 protein: CASGGGPDTGELFF

J gene: TRBJ1-1
D gene: -
clone size: -
V gene: TRBV7-9
CDR3 DNA: TGTGCCAGCAGCTTAACCCCCATGAACACTGAAGCTTTCTTT
CDR3 protein: CASSLTPMNTEAFF

J gene: TRBJ2-3
D gene: TRBD2
clone size: few
V gene: TRBV10-3
CDR3 DNA: TGTGCCATCAGTGTAGCGGGAGGGGGTACAGATACGCAGTATTTT
CDR3 protein: CAISVAGGGTDTQYF

J gene: TRBJ1-2
D gene: TRBD1
clone size: -
V gene: TRBV25-1
CDR3 DNA: TGTGCCAGCAGCCGGGACAGACGCTATGGCTACACCTTC
CDR3 protein: CASSRDRRYGYTF

J gene: TRBJ1-2
D gene: -
clone size: -
V gene: TRBV5-4
CDR3 DNA: TGTGCCAGCAGCTTGGTGCACAGGGATGGCTACACCTTC
CDR3 protein: CASSLVHRDGYTF

J gene: TRBJ2-5
D gene: -
clone size: -
V gene: TRBV19
CDR3 DNA: TGTGCCAGTAGTATTCGGTCGGGTAGACAAGAGACCCAGTACTTC
CDR3 protein: CASSIRSGRQETQYF

J gene: TRBJ2-7
D gene: TRBD1
clone size: -
V gene: TRBV7-2
CDR3 DNA: TGTGCCAGCAGCCGGACAGGGGGCTACTCCTACGAGCAGTACTTC
CDR3 protein: CASSRTGGYSYEQYF

J gene: TRBJ2-3
D gene: -
clone size: few
V gene: TRBV28
CDR3 DNA: TGTGCCAGCACCTTACGCGGGGTTGGCACAGATACGCAGTATTTT
CDR3 protein: CASTLRGVGTDTQYF

J gene: TRBJ2-5
D gene: -
clone size: -
V gene: TRBV15
CDR3 DNA: TGTGCCACCAGCCCCCACCGTCGGGGGGCCGGGCAAAGCCGAAATCAAGAGACCCAGTACTTC
CDR3 protein: CATSPHRRGAGQSRNQETQYF

J gene: TRBJ2-1
D gene: TRBD2
clone size: few
V gene: TRBV20-1
CDR3 DNA: TGCAGTGCCCTGACTAGCGGGATAGGGAATGAGCAGTTCTTC
CDR3 protein: CSALTSGIGNEQFF

J gene: TRBJ2-1
D gene: TRBD2
clone size: -
V gene: TRBV5-4
CDR3 DNA: TGTGCCAGCACCCAAGGACTAGCGGAGTACAATGAGCAGTTCTTC
CDR3 protein: CASTQGLAEYNEQFF

J gene: TRBJ2-2
D gene: TRBD1
clone size: -
V gene: TRBV7-8
CDR3 DNA: TGTGCCAGCAGCTTAGTGATCACAGGGGGTTCCACCGGGGAGCTGTTTTTT
CDR3 protein: CASSLVITGGSTGELFF